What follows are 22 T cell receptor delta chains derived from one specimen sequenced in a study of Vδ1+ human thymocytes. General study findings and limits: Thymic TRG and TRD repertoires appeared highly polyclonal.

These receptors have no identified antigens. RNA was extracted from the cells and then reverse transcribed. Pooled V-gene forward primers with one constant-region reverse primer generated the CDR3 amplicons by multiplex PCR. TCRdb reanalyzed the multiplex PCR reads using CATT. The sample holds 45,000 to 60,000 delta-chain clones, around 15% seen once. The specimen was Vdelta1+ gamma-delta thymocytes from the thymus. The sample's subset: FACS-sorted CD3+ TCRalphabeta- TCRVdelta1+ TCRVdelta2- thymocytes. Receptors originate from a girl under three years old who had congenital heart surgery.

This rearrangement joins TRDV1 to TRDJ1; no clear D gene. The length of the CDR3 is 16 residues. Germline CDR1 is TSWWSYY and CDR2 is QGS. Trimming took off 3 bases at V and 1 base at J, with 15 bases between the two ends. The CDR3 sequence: CALGEPQVGFTDKLIF. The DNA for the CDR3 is TGTGCTCTTGGGGAGCCGCAAGTGGGCTTCACCGATAAACTCATCTTT.

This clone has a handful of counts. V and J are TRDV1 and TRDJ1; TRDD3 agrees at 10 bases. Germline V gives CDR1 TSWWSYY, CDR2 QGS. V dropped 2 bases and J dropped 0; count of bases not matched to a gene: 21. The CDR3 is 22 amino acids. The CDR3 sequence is CALGEWSYHRAWGIQNTDKLIF. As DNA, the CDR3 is TGTGCTCTTGGGGAATGGTCCTATCACCGGGCGTGGGGGATACAAAACACCGATAAACTCATCTTT.

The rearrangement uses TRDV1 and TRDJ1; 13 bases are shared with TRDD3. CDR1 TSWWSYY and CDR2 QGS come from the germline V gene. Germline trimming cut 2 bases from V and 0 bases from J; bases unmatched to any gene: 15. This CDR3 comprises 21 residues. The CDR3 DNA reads TGTGCTCTTGGGGAAATTCTATACTACTGGGGGATACGTGGGTACACCGATAAACTCATCTTT. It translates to CALGEILYYWGIRGYTDKLIF.

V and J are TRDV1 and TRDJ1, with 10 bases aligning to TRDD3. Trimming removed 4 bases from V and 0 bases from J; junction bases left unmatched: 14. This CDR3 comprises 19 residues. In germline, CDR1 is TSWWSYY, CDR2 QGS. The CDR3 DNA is TGTGCTCTTGGGGGGAACAGGCGGGGGGATACGCCAGACACCGATAAACTCATCTTT. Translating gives CALGGNRRGDTPDTDKLIF.

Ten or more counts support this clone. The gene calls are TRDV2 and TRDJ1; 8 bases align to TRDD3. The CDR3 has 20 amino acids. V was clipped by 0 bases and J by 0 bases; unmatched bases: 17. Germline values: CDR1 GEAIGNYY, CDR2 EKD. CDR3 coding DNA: TGTGCCTGTGACACCGTCCCGACGGGGACTTTACTGGGGGACACCGATAAACTCATCTTT. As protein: CACDTVPTGTLLGDTDKLIF.

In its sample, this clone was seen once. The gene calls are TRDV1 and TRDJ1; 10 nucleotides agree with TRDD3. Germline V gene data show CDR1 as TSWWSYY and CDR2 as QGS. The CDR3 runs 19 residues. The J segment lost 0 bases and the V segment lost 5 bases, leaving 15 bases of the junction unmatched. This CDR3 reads CALGISPTGGSAYTDKLIF. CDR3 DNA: TGTGCTCTTGGGATCTCCCCCACTGGGGGATCCGCATACACCGATAAACTCATCTTT.

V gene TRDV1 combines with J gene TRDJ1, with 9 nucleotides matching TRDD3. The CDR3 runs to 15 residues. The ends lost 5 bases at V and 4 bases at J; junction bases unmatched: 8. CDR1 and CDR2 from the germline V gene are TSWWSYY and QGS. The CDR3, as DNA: TGTGCTCTTGGGAAGCCCGGGGGATACCTCGATAAACTCATCTTT. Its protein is CALGKPGGYLDKLIF.

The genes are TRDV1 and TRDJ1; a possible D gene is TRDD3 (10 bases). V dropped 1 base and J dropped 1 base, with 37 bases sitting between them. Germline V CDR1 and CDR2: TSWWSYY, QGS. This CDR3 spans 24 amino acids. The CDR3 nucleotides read TGTGCTCTTGGGGAACCGTGCCTTCCTACCTCCCCTACTGGGGGATGGGGCCCCACCGATAAACTCATCTTT. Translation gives CALGEPCLPTSPTGGWGPTDKLIF.

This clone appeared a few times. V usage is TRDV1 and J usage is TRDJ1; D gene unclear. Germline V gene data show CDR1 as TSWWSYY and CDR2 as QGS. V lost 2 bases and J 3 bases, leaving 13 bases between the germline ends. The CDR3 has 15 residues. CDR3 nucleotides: TGTGCTCTTGGGGAAGGAAGTAATGGGTCCGATAAACTCATCTTT. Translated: CALGEGSNGSDKLIF.

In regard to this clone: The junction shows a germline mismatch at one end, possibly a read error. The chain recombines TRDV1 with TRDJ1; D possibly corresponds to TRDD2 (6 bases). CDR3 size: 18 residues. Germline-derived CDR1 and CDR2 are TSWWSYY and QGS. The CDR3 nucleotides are TGTGCTCTTGGGCAACTCGCCTATCCTACGCCCTTCACCGATAAACTCATCTTT. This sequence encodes CALGQLAYPTPFTDKLIF.

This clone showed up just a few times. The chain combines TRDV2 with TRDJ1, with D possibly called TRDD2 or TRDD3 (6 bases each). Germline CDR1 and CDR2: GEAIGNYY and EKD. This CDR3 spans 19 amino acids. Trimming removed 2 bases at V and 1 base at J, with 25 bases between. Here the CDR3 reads CACDIGPSPSTGTTDKLIF. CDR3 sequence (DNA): TGTGCCTGTGACATCGGGCCTTCCCCCAGTACTGGGACCACCGATAAACTCATCTTT.

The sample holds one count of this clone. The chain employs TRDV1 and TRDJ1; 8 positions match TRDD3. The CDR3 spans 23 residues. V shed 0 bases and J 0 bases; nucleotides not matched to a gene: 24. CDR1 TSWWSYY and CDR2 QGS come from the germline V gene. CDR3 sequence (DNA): TGTGCTCTTGGGGAACTTCAATCGATCCCTCTACTTTTGGGGGATCCGTACACCGATAAACTCATCTTT. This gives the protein CALGELQSIPLLLGDPYTDKLIF.

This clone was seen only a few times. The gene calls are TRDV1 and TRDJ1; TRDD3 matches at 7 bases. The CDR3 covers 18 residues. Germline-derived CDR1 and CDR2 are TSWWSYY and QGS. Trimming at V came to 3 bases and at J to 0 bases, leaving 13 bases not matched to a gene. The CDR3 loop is CALGEGSAVLGYTDKLIF. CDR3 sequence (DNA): TGTGCTCTTGGGGAGGGCTCCGCTGTACTGGGGTACACCGATAAACTCATCTTT.

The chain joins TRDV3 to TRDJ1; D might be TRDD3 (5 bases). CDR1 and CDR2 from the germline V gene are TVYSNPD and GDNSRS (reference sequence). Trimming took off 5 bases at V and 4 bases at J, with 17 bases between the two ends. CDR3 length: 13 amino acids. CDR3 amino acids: CALWGGRGDKLIF. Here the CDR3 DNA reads TGTGCCCTTTGGGGAGGACGGGGCGATAAACTCATCTTT.

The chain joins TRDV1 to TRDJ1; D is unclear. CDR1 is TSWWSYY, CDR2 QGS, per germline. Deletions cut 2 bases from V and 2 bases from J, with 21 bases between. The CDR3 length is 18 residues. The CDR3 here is CALGEGLQGHAGTDKLIF. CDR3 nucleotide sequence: TGTGCTCTTGGGGAAGGCCTCCAAGGGCACGCAGGGACCGATAAACTCATCTTT.

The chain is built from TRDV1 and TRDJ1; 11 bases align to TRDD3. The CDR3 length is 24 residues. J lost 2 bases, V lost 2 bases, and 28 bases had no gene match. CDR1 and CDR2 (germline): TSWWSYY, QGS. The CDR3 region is CALGEGTASQFLPYWGIETDKLIF. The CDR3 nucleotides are TGTGCTCTTGGGGAAGGAACGGCTTCTCAATTCTTACCTTACTGGGGGATAGAGACCGATAAACTCATCTTT.

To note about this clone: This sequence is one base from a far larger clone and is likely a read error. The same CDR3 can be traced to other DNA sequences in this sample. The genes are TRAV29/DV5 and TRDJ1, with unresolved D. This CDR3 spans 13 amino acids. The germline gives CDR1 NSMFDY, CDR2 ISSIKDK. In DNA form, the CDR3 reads TGTGCCGCAAGATCTAAGGACACCGATAAACTCATCTTT. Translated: CAARSKDTDKLIF.

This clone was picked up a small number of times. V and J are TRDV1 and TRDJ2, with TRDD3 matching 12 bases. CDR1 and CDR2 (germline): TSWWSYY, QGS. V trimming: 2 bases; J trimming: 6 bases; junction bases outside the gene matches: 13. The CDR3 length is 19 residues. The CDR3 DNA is TGTGCTCTTGGGGAAAGCAAACCGGTACTGGGGGATACACCAGCACAACTCTTCTTT. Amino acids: CALGESKPVLGDTPAQLFF.

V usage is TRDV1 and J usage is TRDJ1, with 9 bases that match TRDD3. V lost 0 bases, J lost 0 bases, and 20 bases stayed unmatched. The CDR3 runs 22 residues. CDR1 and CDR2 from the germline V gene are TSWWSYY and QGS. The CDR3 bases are TGTGCTCTTGGGGAACTTCACTTCCTAGAGTTGGGGGATATGGGGTACACCGATAAACTCATCTTT. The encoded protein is CALGELHFLELGDMGYTDKLIF.

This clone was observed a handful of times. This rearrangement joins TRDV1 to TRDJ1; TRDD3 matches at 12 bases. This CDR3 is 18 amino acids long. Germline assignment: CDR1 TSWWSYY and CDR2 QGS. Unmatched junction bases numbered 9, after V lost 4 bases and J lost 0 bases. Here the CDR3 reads CALGACTGGYTYTDKLIF. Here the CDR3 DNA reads TGTGCTCTTGGGGCCTGTACTGGGGGATACACTTACACCGATAAACTCATCTTT.

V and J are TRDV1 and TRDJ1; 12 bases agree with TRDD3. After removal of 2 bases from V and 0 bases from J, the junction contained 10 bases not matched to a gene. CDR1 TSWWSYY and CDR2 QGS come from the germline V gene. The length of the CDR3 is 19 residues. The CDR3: CALGEFPGGYAKYTDKLIF. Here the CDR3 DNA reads TGTGCTCTTGGGGAATTTCCTGGGGGATACGCGAAGTACACCGATAAACTCATCTTT.

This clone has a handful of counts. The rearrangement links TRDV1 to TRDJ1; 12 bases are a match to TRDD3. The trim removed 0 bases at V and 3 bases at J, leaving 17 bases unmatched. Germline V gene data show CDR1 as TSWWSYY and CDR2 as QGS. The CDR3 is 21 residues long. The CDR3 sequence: CALGELPSYVSGGYASDKLIF. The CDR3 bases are TGTGCTCTTGGGGAACTCCCTTCCTACGTTTCTGGGGGATACGCTTCCGATAAACTCATCTTT.